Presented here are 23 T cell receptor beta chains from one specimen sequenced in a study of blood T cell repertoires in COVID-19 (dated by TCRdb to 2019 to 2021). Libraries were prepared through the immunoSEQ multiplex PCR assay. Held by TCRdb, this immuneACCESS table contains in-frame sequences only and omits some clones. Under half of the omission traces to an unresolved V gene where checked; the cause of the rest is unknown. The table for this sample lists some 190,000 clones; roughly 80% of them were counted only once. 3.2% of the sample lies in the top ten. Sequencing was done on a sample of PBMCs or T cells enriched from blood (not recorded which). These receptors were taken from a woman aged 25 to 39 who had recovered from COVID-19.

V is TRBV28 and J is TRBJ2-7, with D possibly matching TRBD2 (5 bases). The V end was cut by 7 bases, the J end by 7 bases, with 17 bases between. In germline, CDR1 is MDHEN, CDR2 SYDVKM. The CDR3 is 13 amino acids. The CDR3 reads CASTQAAFREQYF. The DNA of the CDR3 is TGTGCCAGCACCCAAGCGGCCTTTCGAGAGCAGTACTTC.

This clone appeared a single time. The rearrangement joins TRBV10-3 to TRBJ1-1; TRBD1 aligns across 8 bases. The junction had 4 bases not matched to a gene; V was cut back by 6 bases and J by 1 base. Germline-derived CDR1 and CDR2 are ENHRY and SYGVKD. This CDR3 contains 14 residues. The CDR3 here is CAIRQGAANTEAFF. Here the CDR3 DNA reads TGTGCCATCAGGCAGGGGGCTGCGAACACTGAAGCTTTCTTT.

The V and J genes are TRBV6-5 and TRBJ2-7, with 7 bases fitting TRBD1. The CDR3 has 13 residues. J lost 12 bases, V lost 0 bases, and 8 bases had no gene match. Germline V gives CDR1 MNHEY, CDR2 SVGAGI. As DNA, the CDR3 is TGTGCCAGCAGTTACTCTTCGCAGGGGGTTCCGTACTTC. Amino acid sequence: CASSYSSQGVPYF.

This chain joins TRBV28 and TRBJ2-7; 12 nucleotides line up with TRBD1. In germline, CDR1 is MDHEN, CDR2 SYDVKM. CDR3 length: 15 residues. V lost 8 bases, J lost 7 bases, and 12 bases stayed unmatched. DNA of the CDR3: TGTGCCAGCGAGTTGGGGACAGGGGGCGCGAAGGAGCAGTACGTC. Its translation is CASELGTGGAKEQYV.

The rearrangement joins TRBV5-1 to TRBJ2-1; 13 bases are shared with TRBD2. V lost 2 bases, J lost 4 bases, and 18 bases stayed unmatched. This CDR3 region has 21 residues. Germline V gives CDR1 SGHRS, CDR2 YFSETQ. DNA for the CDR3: TGCGCCAGCAGCTTAGGGGGGAGGTCGAGACTAGCGGGAGGACCATACAATGAGCAGTTCTTC. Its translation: CASSLGGRSRLAGGPYNEQFF.

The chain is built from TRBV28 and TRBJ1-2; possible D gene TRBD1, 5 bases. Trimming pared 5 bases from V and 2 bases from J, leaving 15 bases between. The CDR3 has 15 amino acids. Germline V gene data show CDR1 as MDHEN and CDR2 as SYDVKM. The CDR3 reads CASSDQGIGNYGYTF. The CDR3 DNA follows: TGTGCCAGCAGTGATCAGGGAATCGGAAACTATGGCTACACCTTC.

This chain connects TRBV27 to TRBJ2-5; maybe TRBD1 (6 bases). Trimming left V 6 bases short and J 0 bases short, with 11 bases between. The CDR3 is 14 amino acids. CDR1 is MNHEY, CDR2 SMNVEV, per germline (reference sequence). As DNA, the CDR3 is TGTGCCAGCAGCCCTCGGACAGACCAAGAGACCCAGTACTTC. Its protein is CASSPRTDQETQYF.

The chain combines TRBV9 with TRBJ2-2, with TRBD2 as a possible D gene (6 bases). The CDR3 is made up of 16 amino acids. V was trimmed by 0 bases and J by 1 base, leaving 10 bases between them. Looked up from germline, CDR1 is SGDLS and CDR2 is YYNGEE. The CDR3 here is CASSVGGAMNTGELFF. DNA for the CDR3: TGTGCCAGCAGCGTAGGCGGGGCGATGAACACCGGGGAGCTGTTTTTT. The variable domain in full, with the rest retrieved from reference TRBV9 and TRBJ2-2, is DSGVTQTPKHLITATGQRVTLRCSPRSGDLSVYWYQQSLDQGLQFLIQYYNGEERAKGNILERFSAQQFPDLHSELNLSSLELGDSALYFCASSVGGAMNTGELFFGEGSRLTVL.

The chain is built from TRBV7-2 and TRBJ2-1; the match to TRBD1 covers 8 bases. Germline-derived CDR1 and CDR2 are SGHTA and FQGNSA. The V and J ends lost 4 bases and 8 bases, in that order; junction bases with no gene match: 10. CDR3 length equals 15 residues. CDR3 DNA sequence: TGTGCCAGCAGCTACTTAGCTCAACAGGGGGATGAGCAGTTCTTC. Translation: CASSYLAQQGDEQFF.

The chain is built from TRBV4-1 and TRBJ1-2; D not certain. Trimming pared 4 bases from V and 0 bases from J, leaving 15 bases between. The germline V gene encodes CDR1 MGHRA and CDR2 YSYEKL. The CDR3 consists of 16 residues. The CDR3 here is CASSLLVVPTNYGYTF. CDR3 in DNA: TGCGCCAGCAGCCTTCTAGTGGTCCCGACTAACTATGGCTACACCTTC.

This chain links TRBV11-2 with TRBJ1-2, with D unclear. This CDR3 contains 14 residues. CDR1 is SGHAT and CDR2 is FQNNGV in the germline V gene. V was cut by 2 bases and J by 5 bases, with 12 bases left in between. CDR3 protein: CASSLNVASYGYTF. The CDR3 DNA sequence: TGTGCCAGCAGCTTAAATGTAGCTTCGTATGGCTACACCTTC.

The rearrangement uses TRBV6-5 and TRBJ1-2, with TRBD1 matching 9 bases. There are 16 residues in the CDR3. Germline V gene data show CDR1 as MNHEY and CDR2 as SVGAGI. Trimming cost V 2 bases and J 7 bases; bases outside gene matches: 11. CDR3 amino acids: CASSYQGPRQGGGYTF. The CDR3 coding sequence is TGTGCCAGCAGTTACCAAGGCCCGAGACAGGGGGGTGGCTACACCTTC.

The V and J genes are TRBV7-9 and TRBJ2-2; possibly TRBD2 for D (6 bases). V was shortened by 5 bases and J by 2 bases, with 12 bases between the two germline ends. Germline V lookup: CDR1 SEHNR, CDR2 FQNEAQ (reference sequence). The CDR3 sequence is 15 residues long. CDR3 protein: CASSLRDLNTGELFF. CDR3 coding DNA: TGTGCCAGCAGCCTCCGGGACTTAAACACCGGGGAGCTGTTTTTT.

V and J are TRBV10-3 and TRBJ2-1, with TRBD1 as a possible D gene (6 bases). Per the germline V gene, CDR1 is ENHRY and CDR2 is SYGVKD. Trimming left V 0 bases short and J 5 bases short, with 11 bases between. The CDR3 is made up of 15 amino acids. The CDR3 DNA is TGTGCCATCAGTGAGTCGAAGCAGGGGCACAATGAGCAGTTCTTC. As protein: CAISESKQGHNEQFF.

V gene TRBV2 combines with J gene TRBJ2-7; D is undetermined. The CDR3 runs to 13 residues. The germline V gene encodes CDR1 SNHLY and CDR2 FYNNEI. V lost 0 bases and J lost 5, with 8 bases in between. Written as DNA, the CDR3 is TGTGCCAGCAGTGAAGCGCGAGTTAACGAGCAGTACTTC. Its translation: CASSEARVNEQYF.

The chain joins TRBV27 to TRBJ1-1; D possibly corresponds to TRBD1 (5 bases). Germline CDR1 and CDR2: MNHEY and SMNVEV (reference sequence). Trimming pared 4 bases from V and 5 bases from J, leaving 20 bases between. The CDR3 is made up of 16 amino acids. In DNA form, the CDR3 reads TGTGCCAGCAGTTCCCAGGTGGGGGGACTGTGGACTGAAGCTTTCTTT. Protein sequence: CASSSQVGGLWTEAFF.

CDR3 region: CASSKEQEVTYEQYV. The CDR3 DNA reads TGTGCCAGCAGCAAAGAACAGGAAGTCACCTACGAGCAGTACGTC. The V call is TRBV21-1, the J call TRBJ2-7; the table's D call of TRBD1 was not tested on the DNA. TRBV21-1 corresponds to a pseudogene. The CDR3 covers 15 residues.

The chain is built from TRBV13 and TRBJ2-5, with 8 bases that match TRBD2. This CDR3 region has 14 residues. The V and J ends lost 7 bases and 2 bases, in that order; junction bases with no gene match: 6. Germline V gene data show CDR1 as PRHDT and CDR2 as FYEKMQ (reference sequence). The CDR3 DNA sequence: TGTGCCAGCAACCGGGAGGGCATACAAGAGACCCAGTACTTC. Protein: CASNREGIQETQYF.

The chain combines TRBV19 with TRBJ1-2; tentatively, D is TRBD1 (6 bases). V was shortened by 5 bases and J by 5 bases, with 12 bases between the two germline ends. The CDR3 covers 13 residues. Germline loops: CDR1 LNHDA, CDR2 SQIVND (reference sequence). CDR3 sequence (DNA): TGTGCCAGTAGTCCGGGGACAAGATATGGCTACACCTTC. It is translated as CASSPGTRYGYTF.

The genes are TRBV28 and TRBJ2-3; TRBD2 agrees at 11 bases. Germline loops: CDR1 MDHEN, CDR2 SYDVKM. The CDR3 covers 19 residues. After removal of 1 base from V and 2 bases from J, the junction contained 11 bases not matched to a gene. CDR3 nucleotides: TGTGCCAGCAGTTTATCCCTGACTAGCGGGGACCTAGTCACAGATACGCAGTATTTT. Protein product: CASSLSLTSGDLVTDTQYF.

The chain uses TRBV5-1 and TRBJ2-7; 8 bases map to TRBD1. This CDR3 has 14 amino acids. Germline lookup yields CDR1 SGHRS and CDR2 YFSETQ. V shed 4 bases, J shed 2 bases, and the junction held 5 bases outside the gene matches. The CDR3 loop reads CASSAGTGTYEQYF. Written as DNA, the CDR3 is TGCGCCAGCAGCGCCGGGACAGGAACCTACGAGCAGTACTTC.

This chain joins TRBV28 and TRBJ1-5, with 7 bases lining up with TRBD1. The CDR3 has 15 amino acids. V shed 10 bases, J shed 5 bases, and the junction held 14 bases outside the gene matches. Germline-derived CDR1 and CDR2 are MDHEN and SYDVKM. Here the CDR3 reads CATSLLTGTDQPQHF. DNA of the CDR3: TGTGCCACCAGCCTACTGACAGGGACCGATCAGCCCCAGCATTTT.

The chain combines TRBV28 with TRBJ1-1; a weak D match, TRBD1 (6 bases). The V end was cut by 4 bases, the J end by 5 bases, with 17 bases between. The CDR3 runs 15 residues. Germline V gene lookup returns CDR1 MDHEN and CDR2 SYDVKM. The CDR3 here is CASSSSTGGATEAFF. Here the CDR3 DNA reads TGTGCCAGCAGTTCCTCGACGGGGGGCGCAACTGAAGCTTTCTTT.